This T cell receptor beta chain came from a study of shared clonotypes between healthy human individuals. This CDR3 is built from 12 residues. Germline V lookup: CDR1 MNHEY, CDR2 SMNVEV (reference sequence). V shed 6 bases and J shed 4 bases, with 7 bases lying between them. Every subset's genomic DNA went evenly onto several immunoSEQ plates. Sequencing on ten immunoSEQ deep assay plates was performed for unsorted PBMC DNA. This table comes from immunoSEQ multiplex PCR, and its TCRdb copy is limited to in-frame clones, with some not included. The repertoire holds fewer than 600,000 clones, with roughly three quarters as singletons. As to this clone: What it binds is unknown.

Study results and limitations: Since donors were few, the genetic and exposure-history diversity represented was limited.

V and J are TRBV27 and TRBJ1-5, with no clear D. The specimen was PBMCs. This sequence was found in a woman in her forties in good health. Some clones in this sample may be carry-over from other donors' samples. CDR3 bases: TGTGCCAGCAGGGATCCTAATCAGCCCCAGCATTTT. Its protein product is CASRDPNQPQHF.